These T cell receptor beta chains were read from a single sample in a study of OX40 agonist ivuxolimab in advanced cancers. Method: immunoSEQ multiplex PCR; TCRdb's copy keeps in-frame clones and lacks some. The table lists 65,000 to 95,000 clones, 85% to 95% of them singletons. Specimen: CD4+ or CD8+ T cells sorted from blood, collected in a trial of the OX40 agonist ivuxolimab. These receptors all stem from an adult with an advanced solid tumor such as melanoma, head and neck, liver or kidney cancer. Each CDR3 is given with its conserved first and last residue. A D gene is named only where the DNA matches it firmly. A clone size is listed for some rows: how often the clone was seen (once, few, many), or a class if it is expanded.

D gene: .; J gene: TRBJ1-6; clone size: few; V gene: TRBV7-9; CDR3 DNA: TGTGCCAGCGACAGTACGTACAATTCACCCCTCCACTTT; CDR3 protein: CASDSTYNSPLHF
D gene: TRBD2; J gene: TRBJ2-7; clone size: few; V gene: TRBV6-5; CDR3 DNA: TGTGCCAGCAGCCGAGGACTAGCGGGGGGCTACGAGCAGTACTTC; CDR3 protein: CASSRGLAGGYEQYF
D gene: TRBD1; J gene: TRBJ2-7; clone size: .; V gene: TRBV30; CDR3 DNA: TGTGCCTGGAGTACCGGGACAGGGTTATCCGAGCAGTACTTC; CDR3 protein: CAWSTGTGLSEQYF
D gene: TRBD1; J gene: TRBJ1-1; clone size: .; V gene: TRBV5-1; CDR3 DNA: TGCGCCAGCAGTTCAGACAGGGGTCCCTTGAACACTGAAGCTTTCTTT; CDR3 protein: CASSSDRGPLNTEAFF
D gene: TRBD1; J gene: TRBJ1-1; clone size: .; V gene: TRBV13; CDR3 DNA: TGTGCCAGCAGCTTAGGCAGGGGGGTGAACACTGAAGCTTTCTTT; CDR3 protein: CASSLGRGVNTEAFF
D gene: .; J gene: TRBJ2-7; clone size: .; V gene: TRBV6-5; CDR3 DNA: TGTGCCAGCAGTTACTCGTTCTCTGAAGAGCAGTACTTC; CDR3 protein: CASSYSFSEEQYF
D gene: .; J gene: TRBJ2-7; clone size: .; V gene: TRBV7-2; CDR3 DNA: TGTGCCAGCAGCTGGGCGGATACCTACGAGCAGTACTTC; CDR3 protein: CASSWADTYEQYF
D gene: .; J gene: TRBJ1-2; clone size: .; V gene: TRBV13; CDR3 DNA: TGTGCCAGCAGCTTCGCGGGGTTTGACTATGGCTACACCTTC; CDR3 protein: CASSFAGFDYGYTF
D gene: TRBD2; J gene: TRBJ2-1; clone size: .; V gene: TRBV9; CDR3 DNA: TGTGCCAGCAGGCCCTCGTCTAGCGGGGGTTTAACCTACAATGAGCAGTTCTTC; CDR3 protein: CASRPSSSGGLTYNEQFF
D gene: .; J gene: TRBJ1-2; clone size: .; V gene: TRBV6-5; CDR3 DNA: TGTGCCAGCAGGATGAACAGGGTGGACGGCTACACCTTC; CDR3 protein: CASRMNRVDGYTF
D gene: TRBD1; J gene: TRBJ2-7; clone size: .; V gene: TRBV11-2; CDR3 DNA: TGTGCCAGCAGCTTCCGGACAGGCCCCCTTGTATACGAGCAGTACTTC; CDR3 protein: CASSFRTGPLVYEQYF
D gene: .; J gene: TRBJ1-1; clone size: .; V gene: TRBV11-3; CDR3 DNA: TGTGCCAGCAGCTTAGGTAGGGGGACTGAAGCTTTCTTT; CDR3 protein: CASSLGRGTEAFF
D gene: TRBD2; J gene: TRBJ2-2; clone size: .; V gene: TRBV5-6; CDR3 DNA: TGTGCCAGCAGCGCGGGACTAGCGGGGAACACCGGGGAGCTGTTTTTT; CDR3 protein: CASSAGLAGNTGELFF
D gene: .; J gene: TRBJ2-7; clone size: .; V gene: TRBV2; CDR3 DNA: TGTGCCATCCGACGCGCCGGACCAAGCGGCGAGCAGTACTTC; CDR3 protein: CAIRRAGPSGEQYF
D gene: TRBD2; J gene: TRBJ2-5; clone size: .; V gene: TRBV9; CDR3 DNA: TGTGCCAGCAGCGCCCTAGCGGGGAGTGAGACCCAGTACTTC; CDR3 protein: CASSALAGSETQYF
D gene: .; J gene: TRBJ1-1; clone size: .; V gene: TRBV6-5; CDR3 DNA: TGTGCCATCGGTCTGAACACTGAAGCTTTCTTT; CDR3 protein: CAIGLNTEAFF
D gene: .; J gene: TRBJ2-5; clone size: .; V gene: TRBV6-5; CDR3 DNA: TGTGCCAGCAGTTATTGGGGGAGTGAAGAGACCCAGTACTTC; CDR3 protein: CASSYWGSEETQYF
D gene: .; J gene: TRBJ1-5; clone size: .; V gene: TRBV7-6; CDR3 DNA: TGTGCCAGCAGCTTTAGAGGCAATCAGCCCCAGCATTTT; CDR3 protein: CASSFRGNQPQHF
D gene: .; J gene: TRBJ1-2; clone size: .; V gene: TRBV29-1; CDR3 DNA: TGCAGCGTTGTCTTGGGTGTCGGGGGTAACGGCTACACCTTC; CDR3 protein: CSVVLGVGGNGYTF
D gene: TRBD1; J gene: TRBJ2-2; clone size: .; V gene: TRBV11-2; CDR3 DNA: TGTGCCAGCAGCCACCGGGACAGGCAGAACACCGGGGAGCTGTTTTTT; CDR3 protein: CASSHRDRQNTGELFF
D gene: TRBD2; J gene: TRBJ2-3; clone size: .; V gene: TRBV6-5; CDR3 DNA: TGTGCCAGCAGTTACTATAGCGGGGGGGCTGCAGATACGCAGTATTTT; CDR3 protein: CASSYYSGGAADTQYF
D gene: .; J gene: TRBJ2-1; clone size: .; V gene: TRBV27; CDR3 DNA: TGTGCCACCGGACCCCTAGTGGAGCAGTTCTTC; CDR3 protein: CATGPLVEQFF